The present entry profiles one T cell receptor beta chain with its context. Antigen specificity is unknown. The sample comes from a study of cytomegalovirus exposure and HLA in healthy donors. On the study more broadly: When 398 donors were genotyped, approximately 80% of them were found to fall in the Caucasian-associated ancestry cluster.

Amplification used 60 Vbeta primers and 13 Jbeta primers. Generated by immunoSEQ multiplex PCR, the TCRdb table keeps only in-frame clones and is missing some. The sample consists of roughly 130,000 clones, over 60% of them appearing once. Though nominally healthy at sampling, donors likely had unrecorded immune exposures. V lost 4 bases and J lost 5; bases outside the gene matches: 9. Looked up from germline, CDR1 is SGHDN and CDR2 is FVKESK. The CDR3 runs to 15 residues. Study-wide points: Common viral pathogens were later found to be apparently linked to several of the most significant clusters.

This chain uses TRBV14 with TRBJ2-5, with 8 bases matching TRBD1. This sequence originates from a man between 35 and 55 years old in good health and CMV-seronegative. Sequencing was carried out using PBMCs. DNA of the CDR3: TGTGCCAGCAGCCGACCTGGCAGGGGGCGGGAGACCCAGTACTTC. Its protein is CASSRPGRGRETQYF. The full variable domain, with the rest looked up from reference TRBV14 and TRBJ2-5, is EAGVTQFPSHSVIEKGQTVTLRCDPISGHDNLYWYRRVMGKEIKFLLHFVKESKQDESGMPNNRFLAERTGGTYSTLKVQPAELEDSGVYFCASSRPGRGRETQYFGPGTRLLVL.